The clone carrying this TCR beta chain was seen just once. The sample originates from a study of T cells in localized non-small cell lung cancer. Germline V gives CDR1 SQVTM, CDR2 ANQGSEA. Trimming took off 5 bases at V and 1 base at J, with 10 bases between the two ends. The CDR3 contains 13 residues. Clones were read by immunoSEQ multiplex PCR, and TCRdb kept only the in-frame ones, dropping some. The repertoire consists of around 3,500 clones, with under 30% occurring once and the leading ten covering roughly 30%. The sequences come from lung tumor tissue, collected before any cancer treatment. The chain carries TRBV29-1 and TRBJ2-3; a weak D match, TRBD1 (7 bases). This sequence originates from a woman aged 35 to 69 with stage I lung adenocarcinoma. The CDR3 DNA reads TGCAGCGTTCGGGGGACAGGCACAGATACGCAGTATTTT. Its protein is CSVRGTGTDTQYF.